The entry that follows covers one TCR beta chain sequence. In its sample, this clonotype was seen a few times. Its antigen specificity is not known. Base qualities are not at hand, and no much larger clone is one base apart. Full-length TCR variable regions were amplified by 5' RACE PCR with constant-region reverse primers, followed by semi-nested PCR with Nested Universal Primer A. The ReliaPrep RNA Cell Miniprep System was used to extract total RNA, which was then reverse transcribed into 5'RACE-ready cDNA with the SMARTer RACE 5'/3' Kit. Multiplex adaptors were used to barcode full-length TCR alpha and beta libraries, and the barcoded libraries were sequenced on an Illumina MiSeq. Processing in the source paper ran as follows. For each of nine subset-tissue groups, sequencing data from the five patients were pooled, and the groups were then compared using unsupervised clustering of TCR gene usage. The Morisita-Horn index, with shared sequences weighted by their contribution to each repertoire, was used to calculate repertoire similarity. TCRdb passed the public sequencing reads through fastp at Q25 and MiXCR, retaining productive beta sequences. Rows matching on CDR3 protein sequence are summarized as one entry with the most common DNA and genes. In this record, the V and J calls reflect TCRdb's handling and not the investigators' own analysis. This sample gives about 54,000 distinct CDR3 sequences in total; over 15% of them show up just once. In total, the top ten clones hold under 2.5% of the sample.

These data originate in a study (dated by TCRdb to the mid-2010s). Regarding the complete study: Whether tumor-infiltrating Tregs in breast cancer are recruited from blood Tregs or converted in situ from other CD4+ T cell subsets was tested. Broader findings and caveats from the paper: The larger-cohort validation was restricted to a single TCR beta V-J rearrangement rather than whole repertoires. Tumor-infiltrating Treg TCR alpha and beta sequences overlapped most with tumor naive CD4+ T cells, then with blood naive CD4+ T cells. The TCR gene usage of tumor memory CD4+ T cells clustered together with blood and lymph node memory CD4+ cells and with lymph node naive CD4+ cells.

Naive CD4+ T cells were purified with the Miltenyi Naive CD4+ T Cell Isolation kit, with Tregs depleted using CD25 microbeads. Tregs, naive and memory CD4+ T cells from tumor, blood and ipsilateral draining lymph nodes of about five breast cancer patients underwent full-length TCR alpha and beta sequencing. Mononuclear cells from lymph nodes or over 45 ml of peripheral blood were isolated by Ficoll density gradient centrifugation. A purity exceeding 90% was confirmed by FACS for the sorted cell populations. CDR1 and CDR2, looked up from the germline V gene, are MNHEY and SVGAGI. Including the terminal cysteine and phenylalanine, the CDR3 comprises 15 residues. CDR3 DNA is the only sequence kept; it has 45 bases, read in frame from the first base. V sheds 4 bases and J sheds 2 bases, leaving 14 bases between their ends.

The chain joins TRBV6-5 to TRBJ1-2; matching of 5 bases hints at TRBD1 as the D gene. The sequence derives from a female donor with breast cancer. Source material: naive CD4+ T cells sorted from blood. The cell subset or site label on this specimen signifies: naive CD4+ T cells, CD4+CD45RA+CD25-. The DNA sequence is TGTGCCAGCAGTTTCCAGCAGGGTGCGAACTATGGCTACACCTTC. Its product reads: CASSFQQGANYGYTF.